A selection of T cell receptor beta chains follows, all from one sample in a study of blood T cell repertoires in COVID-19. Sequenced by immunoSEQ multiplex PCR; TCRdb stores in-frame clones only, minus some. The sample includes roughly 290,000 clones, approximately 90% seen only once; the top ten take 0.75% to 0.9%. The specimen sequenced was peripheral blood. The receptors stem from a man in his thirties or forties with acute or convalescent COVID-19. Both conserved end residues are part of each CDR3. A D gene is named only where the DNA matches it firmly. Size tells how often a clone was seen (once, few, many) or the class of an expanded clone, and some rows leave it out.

TGTGCCACCAGTCAGACAGGGGATATTAATGAAAAACTGTTTTTT CATSQTGDINEKLFF TRBD1 TRBJ1-4 once TRBV24-1
TGTGCCTGGAGTGTTACCAGGGGTGGTATCGGGGAGCTGTTTTTT CAWSVTRGGIGELFF NA TRBJ2-2 NA TRBV30
TGTGCCAGCAGCTTAAAAAGGGGTCTTTCGAACACTGAAGCTTTCTTT CASSLKRGLSNTEAFF NA TRBJ1-1 NA TRBV7-8
TGCGCCAGCAGCCCAGGACAGGGGCAGGATCAGCCCCAGCATTTT CASSPGQGQDQPQHF TRBD1 TRBJ1-5 NA TRBV5-1
TGCGCCAGCAGCTGGCGGGGGTACGAGCAGTACTTC CASSWRGYEQYF TRBD2 TRBJ2-7 NA TRBV5-1
TGTGCCAGCAGCGTAGGTCCCCGAGGAGAGACCCAGTACTTC CASSVGPRGETQYF NA TRBJ2-5 NA TRBV9
TGTGCCAGCAGCGGGTATCAGGCAGGGGTGGGATTCAATCAGCCCCAGCATTTT CASSGYQAGVGFNQPQHF NA TRBJ1-5 NA TRBV7-8
TGTGCCTGGAGCGCCGACAGGGTCTGGCAGTTCTTC CAWSADRVWQFF TRBD1 TRBJ2-1 few TRBV30
TGTGCCAGCAGGCCCGGGGGACAGGCTAACTATGGCTACACCTTC CASRPGGQANYGYTF TRBD1 TRBJ1-2 NA TRBV28
TGTGCCAGTGCCCCCCCGGGACTCGCGAACACCGGGGAGCTGTTTTTT CASAPPGLANTGELFF NA TRBJ2-2 NA TRBV3-1/TRBV3-2
TGTGTCCCGGGACAGGGGTGTCGGATGAACACTGAAGCTTTCTTT CVPGQGCRMNTEAFF TRBD1 TRBJ1-1 NA TRBV6-4
TGTGCCAGCAGTGAAGCGGGAGAGGATGGCTACACCTTC CASSEAGEDGYTF NA TRBJ1-2 NA TRBV2
TGTGCCAGCAGCCACCCGACAGGGGTCCGCACAGATACGCAGTATTTT CASSHPTGVRTDTQYF TRBD1 TRBJ2-3 few TRBV3-1/TRBV3-2
TGTGCCAGCAGCTTAAGGCAGGGGGTCTACGAGCAGTACTTC CASSLRQGVYEQYF TRBD1 TRBJ2-7 NA TRBV11-2
TGTGCCACCAGCAGAGGACAGGGCCTATTGAATGGCTACACCTTC CATSRGQGLLNGYTF TRBD1 TRBJ1-2 NA TRBV25-1
TGTGCGGCGGGGGAAAACACTGAAGCTTTCTTT CAAGENTEAFF NA TRBJ1-1 NA TRBV19
TGCAGCGTTGAAGGGAACGGACAGGAGAAATACTATGGCTACACCTTC CSVEGNGQEKYYGYTF TRBD1 TRBJ1-2 NA TRBV29-1
TGTGCCAGCAGACTTCAGGGGGCGGGTCAGCCCCAGCATTTT CASRLQGAGQPQHF TRBD1 TRBJ1-5 NA TRBV28
TGTGCCAGCAGCCTAGACAGGGGGCCAGGAAACACCATATATTTT CASSLDRGPGNTIYF TRBD1 TRBJ1-3 NA TRBV7-3
TGCGCCAGCAGCTTAGGCGGGAGGGGGACAGATACGCAGTATTTT CASSLGGRGTDTQYF TRBD2 TRBJ2-3 NA TRBV5-1
TGTGCCAGCAGTTTAGGACTAGCGGGAGGGCGGCTCAATGAGCAGTTCTTC CASSLGLAGGRLNEQFF TRBD2 TRBJ2-1 NA TRBV28
TGCGCCAGCAGCTTGGTTACAGGATTCACAGATACGCAGTATTTT CASSLVTGFTDTQYF NA TRBJ2-3 NA TRBV5-1
TGTGCCACCAGACACGGGGTGAACACTGAAGCTTTCTTT CATRHGVNTEAFF NA TRBJ1-1 NA TRBV15
TGCGCCAGCAGCTTACTAGCGGGGTCGAACACCGGGGAGCTGTTTTTT CASSLLAGSNTGELFF TRBD2 TRBJ2-2 NA TRBV5-1
TGCGCCAGCAGTCCAGCGGGAGGGCTCGCTGAGCAGTTCTTC CASSPAGGLAEQFF TRBD2 TRBJ2-1 NA TRBV10-1
TGTGCCAGCAGCGCGGGACTAGCGGGAGGCCCTCTTGGGACAGATACGCAGTATTTT CASSAGLAGGPLGTDTQYF TRBD2 TRBJ2-3 NA TRBV5-8
TGTGCCAGCAGCTCCCTCTCTGGGGCCAACGTCCTGACTTTC CASSSLSGANVLTF NA TRBJ2-6 NA TRBV7-3
TGTGCCAGCAGAAAACAGGGGAATAGCAATCAGCCCCAGCATTTT CASRKQGNSNQPQHF TRBD1 TRBJ1-5 NA TRBV6-5
TGTGCTGCATCCGGGAGTGGCTACACCTTC CAASGSGYTF NA TRBJ1-2 NA TRBV6-6
TGTGCCAGCAGTCACGGGCCAACTGGACAGTTCTACGAGCAGTACTTC CASSHGPTGQFYEQYF NA TRBJ2-7 NA TRBV6-2/TRBV6-3
TGTGCCAGCAGCTTGATTGGGTCGGGTACTGAAGCTTTCTTT CASSLIGSGTEAFF NA TRBJ1-1 NA TRBV5-4
TGCGCCAGCAGCTTGGATAGATTTAATGAAAAACTGTTTTTT CASSLDRFNEKLFF NA TRBJ1-4 NA TRBV5-1
TGTGCCAGCAGCTATTCCGGGACTAGTGACACCGGGGAGCTGTTTTTT CASSYSGTSDTGELFF TRBD2 TRBJ2-2 NA TRBV5-4
TGTGCCAGCATTCCCCGACAGGGGACTAACTATGGCTACACCTTC CASIPRQGTNYGYTF TRBD1 TRBJ1-2 NA TRBV6-5
TGCGCCAGCAGCCCCGGGGGGGCATCGCTTCAGACCCAGTACTTC CASSPGGASLQTQYF TRBD2 TRBJ2-5 NA TRBV5-1
TGTGCCAGCAGCCCACAGGGGAACTATGGCTACACCTTC CASSPQGNYGYTF TRBD1 TRBJ1-2 few TRBV14
TGTGCCAGCAGCTTGGTTGACTTGAACACTGAAGCTTTCTTT CASSLVDLNTEAFF NA TRBJ1-1 NA TRBV5-4
TGTGCCTGGATCAGGGGCCAACACACAGATACGCAGTATTTT CAWIRGQHTDTQYF NA TRBJ2-3 NA TRBV30
TGTGCCAGCAGAACTTCACAGTTCTTTGGAAACACCATATATTTT CASRTSQFFGNTIYF NA TRBJ1-3 NA TRBV28
TGTGCCAGCAGCCGAGAGCAGGGTTATACATCACCCCTCCACTTT CASSREQGYTSPLHF NA TRBJ1-6 NA TRBV6-6
TGTGCCAGCTCTCCTCAAGAGCGCAACTATGGCTACACCTTC CASSPQERNYGYTF NA TRBJ1-2 NA TRBV18
TGTGCCAGCAGCCACTTGACTAGGCCAGATACGCAGTATTTT CASSHLTRPDTQYF NA TRBJ2-3 NA TRBV3-1/TRBV3-2
TGCGCCAGCAGCTTTACGTATAGGAACACTGAAGCTTTCTTT CASSFTYRNTEAFF NA TRBJ1-1 NA TRBV5-1
TGTGCCAGCAGCTCGCCGGGACAGGCTCGCGAGCAGTACTTC CASSSPGQAREQYF TRBD1 TRBJ2-7 NA TRBV28
TGTGCCAGCACCCTAACTCTAGGGAGCGAGCAGTACTTC CASTLTLGSEQYF NA TRBJ2-7 NA TRBV6-5
TGTGCCAGCAGCCAGGGCGGGGGGAGCTACAATGAGCAGTTCTTC CASSQGGGSYNEQFF TRBD2 TRBJ2-1 NA TRBV3-1/TRBV3-2
TGTGCCAGCAGTGACCCTAGCGGGAGAGGGGGCGAGCAGTTCTTC CASSDPSGRGGEQFF TRBD2 TRBJ2-1 NA TRBV2
TGTGCCAGCAGCATACAGGACAGCTCCGAGCAGTACTTC CASSIQDSSEQYF NA TRBJ2-7 NA TRBV11-3
TGCGCCAGCAGCGATCGACAGGTCTCGGTCCTTTGCGAAGCTTTCTTT CASSDRQVSVLCEAFF NA TRBJ1-1 NA TRBV5-1
TGTGCCAGCAGGGCTCTCACAGATACGCAGTATTTT CASRALTDTQYF NA TRBJ2-3 NA TRBV2
TGTGCCAGCAGTAGCGGACAGCCCCAGCATTTT CASSSGQPQHF NA TRBJ1-5 NA TRBV27
TGTGCCATCTCCGGGATGGGGGGACTAGCGGGCACAGATACGCAGTATTTT CAISGMGGLAGTDTQYF TRBD2 TRBJ2-3 NA TRBV28
TGTGCCAGCAGAGAGAGCTACGAGCAGTACTTC CASRESYEQYF NA TRBJ2-7 NA TRBV28
TGTGCCATCAGTGAGGTTTTCGGCTCCTATAATTCACCCCTCCACTTT CAISEVFGSYNSPLHF NA TRBJ1-6 few TRBV10-3
TGTGCCAGCTCACCGTCCGTGGGCCCTAACTATGGCTACACCTTC CASSPSVGPNYGYTF NA TRBJ1-2 few TRBV18
TGTGCCATCAGTTCCACAGCGGGGGGAGATGGCTACACCTTC CAISSTAGGDGYTF NA TRBJ1-2 few TRBV10-3
TGTGCCACCCCCTTGGCAGATCAGCCCCAGCATTTT CATPLADQPQHF NA TRBJ1-5 NA TRBV24-1